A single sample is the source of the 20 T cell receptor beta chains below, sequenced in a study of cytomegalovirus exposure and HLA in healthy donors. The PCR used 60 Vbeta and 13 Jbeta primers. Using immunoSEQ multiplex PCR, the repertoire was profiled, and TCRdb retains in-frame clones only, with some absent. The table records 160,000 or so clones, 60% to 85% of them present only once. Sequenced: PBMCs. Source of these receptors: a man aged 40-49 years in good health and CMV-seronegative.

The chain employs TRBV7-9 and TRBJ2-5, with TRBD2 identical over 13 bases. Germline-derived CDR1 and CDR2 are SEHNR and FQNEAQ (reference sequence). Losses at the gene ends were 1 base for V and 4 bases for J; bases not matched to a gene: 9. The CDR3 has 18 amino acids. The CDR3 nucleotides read TGTGCCAGCAGCTTAGGGACTAGCGGGAGTTATTCAGGAGAGACCCAGTACTTC. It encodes CASSLGTSGSYSGETQYF.

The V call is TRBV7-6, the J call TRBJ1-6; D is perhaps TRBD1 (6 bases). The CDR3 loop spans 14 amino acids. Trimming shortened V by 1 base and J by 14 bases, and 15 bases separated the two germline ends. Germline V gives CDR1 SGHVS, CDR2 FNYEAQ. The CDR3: CASSLGRRGGALHF. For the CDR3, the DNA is TGTGCCAGCAGCTTAGGACGGAGGGGGGGGGCCCTCCACTTT.

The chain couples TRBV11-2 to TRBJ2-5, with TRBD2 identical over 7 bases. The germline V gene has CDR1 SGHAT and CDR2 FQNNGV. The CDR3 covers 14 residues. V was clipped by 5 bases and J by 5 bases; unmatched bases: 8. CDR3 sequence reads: CASSPGVSGETQYF. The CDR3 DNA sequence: TGTGCCAGCAGCCCCGGTGTTAGCGGGGAGACCCAGTACTTC. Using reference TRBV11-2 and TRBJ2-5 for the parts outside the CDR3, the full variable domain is EAGVAQSPRYKIIEKRQSVAFWCNPISGHATLYWYQQILGQGPKLLIQFQNNGVVDDSQLPKDRFSAERLKGVDSTLKIQPAKLEDSAVYLCASSPGVSGETQYFGPGTRLLVL.

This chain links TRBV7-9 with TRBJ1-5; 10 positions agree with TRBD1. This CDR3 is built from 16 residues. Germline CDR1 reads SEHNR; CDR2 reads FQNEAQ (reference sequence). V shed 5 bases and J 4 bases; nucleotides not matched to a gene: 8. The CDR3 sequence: CASSIGTGAPNQPQHF. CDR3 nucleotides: TGTGCCAGCAGCATCGGGACAGGGGCTCCAAATCAGCCCCAGCATTTT.

For the CDR3, the DNA is TGCGCCAGCAGCCATTTCTTGGACGGAGCGGGGGGTGACACAGATACGCAGTATTTT. Translation gives CASSHFLDGAGGDTDTQYF. The chain is built from TRBV4-3 and TRBJ2-3; 9 bases fit TRBD2. This CDR3 is built from 19 residues. With 3 bases clipped from V and 2 bases from J, the junction kept 15 bases outside the gene matches. Germline V CDR1 and CDR2: LGHNA, YSLEER.

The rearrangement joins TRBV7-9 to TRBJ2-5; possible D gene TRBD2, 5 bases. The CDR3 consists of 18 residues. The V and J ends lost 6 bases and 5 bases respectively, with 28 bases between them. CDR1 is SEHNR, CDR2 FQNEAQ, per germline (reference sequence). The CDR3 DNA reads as TGTGCCAGCAGTCTTACGTCGGGGTTCGGCCCCAACCCCGAGACCCAGTACTTC. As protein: CASSLTSGFGPNPETQYF.

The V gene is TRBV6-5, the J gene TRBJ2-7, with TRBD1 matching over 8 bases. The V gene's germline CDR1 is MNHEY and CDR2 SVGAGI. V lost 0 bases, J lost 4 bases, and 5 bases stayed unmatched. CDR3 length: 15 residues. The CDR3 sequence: CASSYSGTGQYEQYF. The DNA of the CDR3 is TGTGCCAGCAGTTACTCCGGGACAGGTCAATACGAGCAGTACTTC.

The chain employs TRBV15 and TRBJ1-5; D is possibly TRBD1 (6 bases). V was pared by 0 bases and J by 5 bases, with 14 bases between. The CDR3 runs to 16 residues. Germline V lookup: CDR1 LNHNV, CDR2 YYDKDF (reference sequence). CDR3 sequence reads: CATSRDRGRKDQPQHF. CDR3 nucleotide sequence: TGTGCCACCAGCAGAGACAGGGGAAGGAAGGATCAGCCCCAGCATTTT.

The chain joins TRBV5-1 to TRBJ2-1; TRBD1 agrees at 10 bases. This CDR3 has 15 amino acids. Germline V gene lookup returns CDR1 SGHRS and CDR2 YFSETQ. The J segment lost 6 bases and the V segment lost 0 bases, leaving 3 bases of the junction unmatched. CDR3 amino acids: CASSLVRTGGNEQFF. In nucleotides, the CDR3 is TGCGCCAGCAGCTTGGTGCGGACAGGGGGCAATGAGCAGTTCTTC.

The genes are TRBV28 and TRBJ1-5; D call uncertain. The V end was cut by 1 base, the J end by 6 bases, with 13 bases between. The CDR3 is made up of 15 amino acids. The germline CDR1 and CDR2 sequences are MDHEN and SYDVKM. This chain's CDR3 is CASSLSFGRSQPQHF. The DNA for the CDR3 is TGTGCCAGCAGTTTATCATTCGGGAGAAGTCAGCCCCAGCATTTT. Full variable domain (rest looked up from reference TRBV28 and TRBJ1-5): DVKVTQSSRYLVKRTGEKVFLECVQDMDHENMFWYRQDPGLGLRLIYFSYDVKMKEKGDIPEGYSVSREKKERFSLILESASTNQTSMYLCASSLSFGRSQPQHFGDGTRLSIL.

The DNA of the CDR3 is TGTGCCAGCATGCGGGACAGCCGAGGGGATTATGGCTACACCTTC. Its translation: CASMRDSRGDYGYTF. This rearrangement joins TRBV6-6 to TRBJ1-2; 7 bases fit TRBD1. Germline loops: CDR1 MNHNY, CDR2 SVGAGI (reference sequence). V shed 7 bases, J shed 5 bases, and the junction held 13 bases outside the gene matches. CDR3 length: 15 residues.

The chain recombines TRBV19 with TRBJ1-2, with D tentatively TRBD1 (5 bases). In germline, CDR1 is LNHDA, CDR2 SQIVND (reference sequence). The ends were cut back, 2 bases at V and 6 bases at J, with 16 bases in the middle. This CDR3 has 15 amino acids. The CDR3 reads CASSITPTGYHGYTF. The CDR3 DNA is TGTGCCAGTAGTATAACCCCCACAGGTTACCATGGCTACACCTTC.

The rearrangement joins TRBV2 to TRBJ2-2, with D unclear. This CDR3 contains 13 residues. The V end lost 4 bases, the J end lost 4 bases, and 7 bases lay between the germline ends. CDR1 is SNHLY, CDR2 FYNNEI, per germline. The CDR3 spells CASSGSSTGELFF. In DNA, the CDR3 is TGTGCCAGCAGTGGTTCCAGCACCGGGGAGCTGTTTTTT.

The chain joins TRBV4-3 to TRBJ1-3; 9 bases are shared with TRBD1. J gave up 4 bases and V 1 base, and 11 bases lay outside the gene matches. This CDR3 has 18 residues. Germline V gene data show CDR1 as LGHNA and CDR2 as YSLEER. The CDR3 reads CASSQGAPGQGFGNTIYF. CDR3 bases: TGCGCCAGCAGCCAAGGGGCTCCGGGACAGGGTTTCGGAAACACCATATATTTT.

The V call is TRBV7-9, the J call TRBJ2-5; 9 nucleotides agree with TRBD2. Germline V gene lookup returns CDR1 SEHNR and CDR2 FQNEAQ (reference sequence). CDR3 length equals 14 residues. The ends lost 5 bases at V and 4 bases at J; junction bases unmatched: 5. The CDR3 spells CASSRSGGRETQYF. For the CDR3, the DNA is TGTGCCAGCAGCCGCAGCGGGGGGCGAGAGACCCAGTACTTC.

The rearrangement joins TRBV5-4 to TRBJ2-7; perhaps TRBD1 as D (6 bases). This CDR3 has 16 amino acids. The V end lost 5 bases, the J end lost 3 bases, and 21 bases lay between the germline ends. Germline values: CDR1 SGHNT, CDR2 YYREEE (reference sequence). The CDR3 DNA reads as TGTGCCAGCAGTAAAGTAGGGGGTTTGATCGGCTACGAGCAGTACTTC. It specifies CASSKVGGLIGYEQYF.

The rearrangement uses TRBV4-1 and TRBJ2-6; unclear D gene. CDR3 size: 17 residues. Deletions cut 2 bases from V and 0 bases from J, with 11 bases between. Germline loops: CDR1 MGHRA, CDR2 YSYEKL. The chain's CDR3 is CASSQPLPSSGANVLTF. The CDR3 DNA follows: TGCGCCAGCAGCCAACCACTTCCCTCCTCTGGGGCCAACGTCCTGACTTTC.

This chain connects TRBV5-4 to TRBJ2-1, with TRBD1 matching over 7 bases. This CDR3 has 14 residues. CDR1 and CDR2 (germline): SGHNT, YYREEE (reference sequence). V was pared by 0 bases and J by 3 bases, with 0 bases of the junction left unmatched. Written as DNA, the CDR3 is TGTGCCAGCAGCTTGGGGGACAGCTACAATGAGCAGTTCTTC. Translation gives CASSLGDSYNEQFF. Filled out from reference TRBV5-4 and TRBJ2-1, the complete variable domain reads ETGVTQSPTHLIKTRGQQVTLRCSSQSGHNTVSWYQQALGQGPQFIFQYYREEENGRGNFPPRFSGLQFPNYSSELNVNALELDDSALYLCASSLGDSYNEQFFGPGTRLTVL.

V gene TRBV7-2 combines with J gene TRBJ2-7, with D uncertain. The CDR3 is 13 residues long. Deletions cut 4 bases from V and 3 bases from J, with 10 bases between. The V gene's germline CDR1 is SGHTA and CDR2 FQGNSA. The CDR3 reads CASSSPNFYEQYF. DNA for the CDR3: TGTGCCAGCAGCTCCCCTAACTTCTACGAGCAGTACTTC.

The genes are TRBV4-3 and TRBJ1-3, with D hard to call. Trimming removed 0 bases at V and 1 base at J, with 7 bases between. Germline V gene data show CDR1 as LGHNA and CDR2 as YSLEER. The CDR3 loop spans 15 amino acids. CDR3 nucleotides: TGCGCCAGCAGCCAAGATGGAGGTTCTGGAAACACCATATATTTT. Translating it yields CASSQDGGSGNTIYF.